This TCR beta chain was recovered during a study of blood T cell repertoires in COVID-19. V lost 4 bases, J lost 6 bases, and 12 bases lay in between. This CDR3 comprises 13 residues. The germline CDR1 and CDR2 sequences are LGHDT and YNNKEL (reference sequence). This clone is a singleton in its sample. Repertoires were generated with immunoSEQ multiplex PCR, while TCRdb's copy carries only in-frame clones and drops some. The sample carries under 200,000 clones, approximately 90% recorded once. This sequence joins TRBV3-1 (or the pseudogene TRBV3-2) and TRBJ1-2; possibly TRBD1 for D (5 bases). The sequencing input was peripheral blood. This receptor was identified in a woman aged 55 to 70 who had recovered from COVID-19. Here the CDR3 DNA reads TGTGCCAGCAGCCGCCGGCAGGGTGATGGCTACACCTTC. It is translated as CASSRRQGDGYTF.